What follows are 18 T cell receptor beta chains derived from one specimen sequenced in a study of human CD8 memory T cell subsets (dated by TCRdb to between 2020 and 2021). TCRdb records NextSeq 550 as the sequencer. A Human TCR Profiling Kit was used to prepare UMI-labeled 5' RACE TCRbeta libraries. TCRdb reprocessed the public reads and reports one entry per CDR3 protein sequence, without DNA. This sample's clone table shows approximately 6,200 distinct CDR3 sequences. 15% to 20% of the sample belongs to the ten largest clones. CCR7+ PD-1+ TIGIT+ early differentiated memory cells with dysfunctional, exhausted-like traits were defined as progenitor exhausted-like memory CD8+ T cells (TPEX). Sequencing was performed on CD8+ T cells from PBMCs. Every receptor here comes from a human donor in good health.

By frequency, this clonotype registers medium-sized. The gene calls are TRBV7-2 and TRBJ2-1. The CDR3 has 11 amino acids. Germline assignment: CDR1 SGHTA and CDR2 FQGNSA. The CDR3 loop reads CASSLVPEQFF.

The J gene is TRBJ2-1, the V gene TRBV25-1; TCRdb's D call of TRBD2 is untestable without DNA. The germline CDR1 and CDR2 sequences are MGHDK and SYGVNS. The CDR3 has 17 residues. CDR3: CASSDRIGLAGVNEQFF.

The CDR3 region is CASSTGLAGNEQFF. This chain joins TRBV10-2 and TRBJ2-1; TCRdb gives TRBD2 as the D gene, but with no DNA this cannot be confirmed. Germline V gene lookup returns CDR1 WSHSY and CDR2 SAAADI. CDR3 length: 14 amino acids.

This CDR3 reads CSVETAGRQFF. The chain is built from TRBV29-1 and TRBJ2-1; TCRdb's D call of TRBD2 is untestable without DNA. The CDR3 is 11 amino acids. Germline V gene data show CDR1 as SQVTM and CDR2 as ANQGSEA.

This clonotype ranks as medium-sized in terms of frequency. The CDR3 here is CASSLSGGYEDTEAFF. This sequence joins TRBV5-1 and TRBJ1-1; TCRdb designates TRBD1, a call that cannot be tested without DNA. This CDR3 has 16 amino acids. Per the germline V gene, CDR1 is SGHRS and CDR2 is YFSETQ.

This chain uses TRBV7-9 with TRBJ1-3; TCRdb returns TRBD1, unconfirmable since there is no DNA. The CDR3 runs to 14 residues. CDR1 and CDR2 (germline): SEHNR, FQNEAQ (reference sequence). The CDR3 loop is CASSSPWGGNTIYF.

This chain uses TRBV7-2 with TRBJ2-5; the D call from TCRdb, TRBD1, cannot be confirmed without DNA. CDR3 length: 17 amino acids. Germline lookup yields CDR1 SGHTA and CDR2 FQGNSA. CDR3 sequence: CASSPLQGGRDKETQYF.

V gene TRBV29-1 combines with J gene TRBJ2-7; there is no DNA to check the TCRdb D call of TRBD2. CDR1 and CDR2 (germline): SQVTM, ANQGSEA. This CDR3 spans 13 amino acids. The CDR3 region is CSVLPRGEGREYF.

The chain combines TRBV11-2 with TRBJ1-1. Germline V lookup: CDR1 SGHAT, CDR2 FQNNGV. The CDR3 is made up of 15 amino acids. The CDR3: CASSISGQLNTEAFF.

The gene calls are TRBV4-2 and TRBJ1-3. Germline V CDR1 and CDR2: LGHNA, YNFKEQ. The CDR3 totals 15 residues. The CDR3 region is CASSQDPGAGNTIYF.

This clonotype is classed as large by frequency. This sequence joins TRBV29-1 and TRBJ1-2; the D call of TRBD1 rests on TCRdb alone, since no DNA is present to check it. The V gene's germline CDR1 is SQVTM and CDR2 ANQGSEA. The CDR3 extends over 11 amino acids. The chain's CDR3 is CSVGTRNGYTF.

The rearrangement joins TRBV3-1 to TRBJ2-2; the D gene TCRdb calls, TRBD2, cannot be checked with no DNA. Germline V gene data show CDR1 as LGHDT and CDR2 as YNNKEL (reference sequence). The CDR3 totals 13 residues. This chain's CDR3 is CASNSGVTGELFF.

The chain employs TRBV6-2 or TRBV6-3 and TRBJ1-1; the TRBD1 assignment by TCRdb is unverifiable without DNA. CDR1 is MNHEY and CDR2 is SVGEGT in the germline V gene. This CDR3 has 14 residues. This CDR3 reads CASSYGDRGTEAFF.

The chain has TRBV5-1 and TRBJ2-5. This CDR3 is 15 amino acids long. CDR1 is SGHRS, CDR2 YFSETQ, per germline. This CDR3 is CASSLGASRQETQYF.

CDR3 region: CASSLGAGGKQPQHF. The chain combines TRBV7-9 with TRBJ1-5; TCRdb's D call, TRBD1, is unchecked because there is no DNA. Germline-derived CDR1 and CDR2 are SEHNR and FQNEAQ (reference sequence). The CDR3 has 15 amino acids. Full variable domain (outside the CDR3, taken from reference TRBV7-9 and TRBJ1-5): DTGVSQNPRHKITKRGQNVTFRCDPISEHNRLYWYRQTLGQGPEFLTYFQNEAQLEKSRLLSDRFSAERPKGSFSTLEIQRTEQGDSAMYLCASSLGAGGKQPQHFGDGTRLSIL.

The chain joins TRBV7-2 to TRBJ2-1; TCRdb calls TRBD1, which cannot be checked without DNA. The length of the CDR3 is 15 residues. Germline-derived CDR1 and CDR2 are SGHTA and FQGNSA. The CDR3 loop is CASSVNRDPTVEQFF.

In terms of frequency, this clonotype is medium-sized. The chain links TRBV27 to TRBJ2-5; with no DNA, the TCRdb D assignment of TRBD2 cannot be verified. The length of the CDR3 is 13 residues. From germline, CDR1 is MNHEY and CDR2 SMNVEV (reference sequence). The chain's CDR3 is CASSEEGSETQYF.

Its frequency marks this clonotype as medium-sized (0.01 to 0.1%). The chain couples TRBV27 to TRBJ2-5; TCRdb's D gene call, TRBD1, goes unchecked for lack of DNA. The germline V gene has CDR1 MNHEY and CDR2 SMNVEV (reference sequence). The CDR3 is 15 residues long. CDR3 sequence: CASSLWAGAQETQYF.